The TCR beta chain under discussion was sequenced for a study of shared clonotypes between healthy human individuals. Study-wide results and limits: Although depth was large, rarefaction showed that sequencing of the sorted subsets was incomplete.

Splitting the CD4+ cells yielded a CD45RA+ naive subset and a CD45RA-negative memory subset. This clone appeared a few times. As yet, its antigen is unknown. Other DNA sequences in the same sample also yield this CDR3. Per germline, CDR1 SGHDN and CDR2 FVKESK. The germline V and J ends were trimmed by 1 base and 6 bases, with 7 bases remaining between them. This CDR3 region has 13 residues. Using immunoSEQ multiplex PCR, the repertoire was profiled, and TCRdb retains in-frame clones only, with some absent. The sample lists some 350,000 clones, around 74% occurring once. The rearrangement links TRBV14 to TRBJ1-5; D gene unclear. Source material: memory CD4+ T cells sorted from blood. Stated subset: CD45RA-negative fraction. This receptor was identified in a man aged 25 to 40 in good health. The CDR3: CASSQGLSQPQHF. In nucleotides, the CDR3 is TGTGCCAGCAGCCAAGGTTTGAGTCAGCCCCAGCATTTT.